This T cell receptor (beta chain) was documented in a study of T cell changes during pregnancy in multiple sclerosis. Trimming at V came to 3 bases and at J to 4 bases, leaving 12 bases not matched to a gene. Germline CDR1 and CDR2: LNHDA and SQIVND (reference sequence). The CDR3 extends over 18 amino acids. The repertoire was sequenced with immunoSEQ multiplex PCR; TCRdb's copy has only in-frame clones and lacks some. The sample holds around 100,000 clones, approximately 89% seen once. V gene TRBV19 combines with J gene TRBJ2-2; 9 bases line up with TRBD2. This TCR derives from a female donor with multiple sclerosis, enrolled in a pregnancy study. Sequencing was performed on peripheral blood, taken after pregnancy. The DNA of the CDR3 is TGTGCCAGTAGTATTCTCAGCGGGGGGTCCCGAGGCACCGGGGAGCTGTTTTTT. Protein product: CASSILSGGSRGTGELFF.